The present T cell receptor beta chain was sequenced within a study of T cell repertoires in cytomegalovirus infection. TCRdb re-analysed the reads in MiXCR, keeping a single row per CDR3 protein. This repertoire shows some 390,000 distinct CDR3 sequences, 15% to 20% found once; its top ten account for under 9%. The sample holds many counts of this clonotype. The germline gives CDR1 MNHEY, CDR2 SVGEGT. This CDR3 is built from 15 residues. Trimming took 2 bases from V and 0 from J, leaving 10 bases between them. The sample taken for sequencing was PBMCs. The origin of this receptor is a human donor in good health (CMV status not recorded). Some clones in this sample may be carry-over from other donors' samples. The chain links TRBV6-2 or TRBV6-3 to TRBJ2-5; no clear D. Written as DNA, the CDR3 is TGTGCCAGCAGTTACCGTGAGGAAAACCAAGAGACCCAGTACTTC. Its translation: CASSYREENQETQYF.